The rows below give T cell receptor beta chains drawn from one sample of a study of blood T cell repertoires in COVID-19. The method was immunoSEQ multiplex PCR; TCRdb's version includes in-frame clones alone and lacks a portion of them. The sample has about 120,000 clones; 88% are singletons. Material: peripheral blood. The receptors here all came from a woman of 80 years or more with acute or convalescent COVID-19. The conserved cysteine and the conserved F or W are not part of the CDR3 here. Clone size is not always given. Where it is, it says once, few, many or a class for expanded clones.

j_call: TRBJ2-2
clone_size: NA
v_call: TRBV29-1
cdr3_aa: SVRTGGNTGELF

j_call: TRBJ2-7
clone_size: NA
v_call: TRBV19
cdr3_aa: ASRPLGQDYEQY

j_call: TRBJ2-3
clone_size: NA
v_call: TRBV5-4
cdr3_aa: ASSFGRLAGTDTQY

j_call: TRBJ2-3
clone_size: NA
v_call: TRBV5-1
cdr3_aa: ATNPAGGSDTQY

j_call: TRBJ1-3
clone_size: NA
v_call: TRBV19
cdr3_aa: ASSTGGLSGNTIY

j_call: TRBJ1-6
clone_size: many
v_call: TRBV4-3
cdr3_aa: ASSQDSTGGRTYNSPLH

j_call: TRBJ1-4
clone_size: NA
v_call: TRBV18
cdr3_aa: ASSPNGAATNEKLF

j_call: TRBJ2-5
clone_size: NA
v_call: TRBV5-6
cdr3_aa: ASSRPQGGGETQY

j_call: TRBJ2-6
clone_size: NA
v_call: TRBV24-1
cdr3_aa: ATSVSGANVLT

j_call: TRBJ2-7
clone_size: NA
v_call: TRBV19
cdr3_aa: ASSTGSWTYEQY

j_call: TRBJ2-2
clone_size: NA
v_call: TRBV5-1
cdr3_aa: ASSLLGRLAGNTGELF

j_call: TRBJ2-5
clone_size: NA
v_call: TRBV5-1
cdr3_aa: ASSFGELKETQY

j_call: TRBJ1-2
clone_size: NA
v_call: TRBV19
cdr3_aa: ASSIPPNGGYT

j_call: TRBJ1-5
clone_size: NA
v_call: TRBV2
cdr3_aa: ASTQGAEQPQH

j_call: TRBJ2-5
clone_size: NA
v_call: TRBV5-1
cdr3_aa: ASSFWDIQETQY

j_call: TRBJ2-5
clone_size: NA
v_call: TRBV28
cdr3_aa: ASSSPLQAGEETQY

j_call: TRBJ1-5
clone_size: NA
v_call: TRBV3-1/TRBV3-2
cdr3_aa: ASSGTGNQPQH

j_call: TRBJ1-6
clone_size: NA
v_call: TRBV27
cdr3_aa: ASSMKGASYNSPLH

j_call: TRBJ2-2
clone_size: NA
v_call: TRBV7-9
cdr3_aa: ASSLPGQADTGELF

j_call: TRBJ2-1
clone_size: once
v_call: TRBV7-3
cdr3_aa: ASSSGAYNEQF

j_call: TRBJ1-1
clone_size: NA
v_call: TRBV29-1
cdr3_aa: SVGTGNTEAF

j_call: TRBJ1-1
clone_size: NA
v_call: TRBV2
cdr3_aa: ASSEWRQGQAF

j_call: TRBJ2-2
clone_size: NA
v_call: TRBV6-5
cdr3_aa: ASRSGLRNTGELF

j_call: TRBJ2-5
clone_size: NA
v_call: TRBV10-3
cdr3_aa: AISEGLAGGQETQY

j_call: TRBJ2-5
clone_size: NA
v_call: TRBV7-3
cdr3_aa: ASSPASSETQY

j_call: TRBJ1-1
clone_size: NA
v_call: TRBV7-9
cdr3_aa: ASKAGGLNTEAF

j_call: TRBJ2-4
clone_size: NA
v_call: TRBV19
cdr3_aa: ASSIERNLAKNIQY

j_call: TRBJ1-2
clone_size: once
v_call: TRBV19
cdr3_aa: ASSIAGQGRGYGYT

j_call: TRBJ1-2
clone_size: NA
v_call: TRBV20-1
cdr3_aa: SASRTVGYT

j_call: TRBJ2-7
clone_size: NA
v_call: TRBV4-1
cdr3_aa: ASSQAPGAGYEQY

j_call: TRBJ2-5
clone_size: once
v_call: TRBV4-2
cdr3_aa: ASSQDPSAETQY

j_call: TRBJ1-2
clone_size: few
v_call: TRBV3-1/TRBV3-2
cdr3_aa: ASSQDLGGYGYT